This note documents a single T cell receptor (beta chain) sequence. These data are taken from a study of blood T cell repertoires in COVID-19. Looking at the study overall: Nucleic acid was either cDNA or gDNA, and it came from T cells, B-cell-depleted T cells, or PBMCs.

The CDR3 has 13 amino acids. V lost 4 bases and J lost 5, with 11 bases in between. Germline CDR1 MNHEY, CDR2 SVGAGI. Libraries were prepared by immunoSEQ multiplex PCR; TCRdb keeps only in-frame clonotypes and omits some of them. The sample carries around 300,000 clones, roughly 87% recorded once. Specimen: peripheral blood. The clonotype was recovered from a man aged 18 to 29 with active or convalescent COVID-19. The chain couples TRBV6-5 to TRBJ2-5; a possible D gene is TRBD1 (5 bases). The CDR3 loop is CASSLMGRETQYF. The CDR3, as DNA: TGTGCCAGCAGTTTGATGGGGCGGGAGACCCAGTACTTC.